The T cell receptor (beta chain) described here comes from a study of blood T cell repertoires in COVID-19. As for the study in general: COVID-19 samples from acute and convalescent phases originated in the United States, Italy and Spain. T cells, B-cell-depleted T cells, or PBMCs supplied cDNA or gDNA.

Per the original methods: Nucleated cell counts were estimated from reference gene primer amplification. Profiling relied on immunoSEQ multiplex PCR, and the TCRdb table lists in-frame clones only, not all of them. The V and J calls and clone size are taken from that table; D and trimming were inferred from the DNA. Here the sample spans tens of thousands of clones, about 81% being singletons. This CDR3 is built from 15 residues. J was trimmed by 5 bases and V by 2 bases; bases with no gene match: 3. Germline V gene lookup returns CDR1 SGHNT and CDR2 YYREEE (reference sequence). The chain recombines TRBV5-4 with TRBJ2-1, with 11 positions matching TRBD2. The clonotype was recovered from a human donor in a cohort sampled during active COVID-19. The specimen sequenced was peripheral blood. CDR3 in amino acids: CASSFLAGGNNEQFF. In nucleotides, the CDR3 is TGTGCCAGCAGCTTTCTAGCGGGGGGCAACAATGAGCAGTTCTTC. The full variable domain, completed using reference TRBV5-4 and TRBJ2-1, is ETGVTQSPTHLIKTRGQQVTLRCSSQSGHNTVSWYQQALGQGPQFIFQYYREEENGRGNFPPRFSGLQFPNYSSELNVNALELDDSALYLCASSFLAGGNNEQFFGPGTRLTVL.